Below are 18 T cell receptor beta chains sequenced from a single sample in a study of T cell repertoires in cytomegalovirus infection (dated by TCRdb to about 2019). The treatment or condition label, as the study defines it: in vitro stimulation with specific CMV peptide epitopes to enrich CMV-specific T cells. No antigen is known for these receptors. Instrument used: Illumina HiSeq 1500. TCRdb ran its own pipeline on the public reads, namely fastp trimming at Q25 and MiXCR clone calling, and kept in-frame beta chains. A single entry per CDR3 protein holds the most common genes and DNA from its merged rows. In this sample the table shows approximately 910,000 distinct CDR3 sequences, less than 40% of which occur a single time. Roughly 13% of the sample rests with the top ten. Sample: cultured CD8+ T cells from PBMCs, taken from culture after CMV antigen stimulation. The receptors were gathered from a human donor in good health (CMV status not recorded). Some clones in this sample may be carry-over from other donors' samples.

Remarks on this clonotype: Germline is not matched at one junction end, which may reflect a read error. V usage is TRBV7-9 and J usage is TRBJ2-5; D is undetermined. Germline V CDR1 and CDR2: SEHNR, FQNEAQ (reference sequence). CDR3 size: 14 residues. The CDR3 DNA reads TGTGCCAGCAGCTCTTGGACGGACCAAAAGACCCAGTACTTC. It encodes CASSSWTDQKTQYF.

J is TRBJ2-7 and V is TRBV12-3 or TRBV12-4; D remains ambiguous. The CDR3 extends over 14 amino acids. Trimming stripped 3 bases from V and 0 bases from J, with 9 bases between. The CDR3 loop reads CASSLRPASYEQYF. DNA for the CDR3: TGTGCCAGCAGTTTGAGGCCGGCCTCCTACGAGCAGTACTTC.

This clonotype appeared a few times. The rearrangement links TRBV2 to TRBJ2-5, with TRBD1 identical over 7 bases. Unmatched junction bases numbered 7, after V lost 10 bases and J lost 2 bases. Germline V gene lookup returns CDR1 SNHLY and CDR2 FYNNEI. This CDR3 region has 13 residues. The CDR3 loop is CAIDRDLQETQYF. CDR3 in DNA: TGTGCCATTGACAGGGACCTTCAAGAGACCCAGTACTTC.

This clonotype was seen once. CDR3 in DNA: TGTGCCAGCAGCCGTCCCGGTGATCGCCTGACTTTC. This translates into CASSRPGDRLTF. The chain has TRBV6-6 and TRBJ2-6; D call uncertain. Trimming left V 6 bases short and J 15 bases short, with 15 bases between. Germline V gene lookup returns CDR1 MNHNY and CDR2 SVGAGI (reference sequence). The CDR3 runs 12 residues.

Note on this clonotype: A much larger clone differs by one base, so this may be a read error. The chain uses TRBV7-2 and TRBJ2-1; 7 nucleotides agree with TRBD1. Germline V CDR1 and CDR2: SGHTA, FQGNSA. The CDR3 extends over 12 amino acids. CDR3 DNA sequence: TGTGTCAGCTATGACAGGGACAATGAGCAGTTCTTC. Amino acid sequence: CVSYDRDNEQFF.

This chain connects TRBV27 to TRBJ2-3, with TRBD2 identical over 10 bases. Trimming removed 4 bases from V and 6 bases from J; junction bases left unmatched: 7. This CDR3 spans 15 amino acids. Germline values: CDR1 MNHEY, CDR2 SMNVEV (reference sequence). The CDR3 sequence: CASSSSLAGFDTQYF. The CDR3 nucleotides read TGTGCCAGCAGTTCCTCACTAGCGGGGTTTGATACGCAGTATTTT.

A word on this clonotype: With a much larger clone just one base away, this may be a read error. This chain links TRBV12-5 with TRBJ2-5; possible D gene TRBD1, 5 bases. Germline assignment: CDR1 LGHNT and CDR2 FRNRAP. Trimming took off 7 bases at V and 6 bases at J, with 18 bases between the two ends. The CDR3 consists of 14 residues. CDR3 sequence: CASADKAGQKTQYF. The CDR3, as DNA: TGTGCTAGTGCCGATAAGGCAGGGCAAAAGACCCAGTACTTC.

This clonotype was picked up a small number of times. This chain links TRBV6-2 or TRBV6-3 with TRBJ2-5, with 9 bases fitting TRBD1. Germline-derived CDR1 and CDR2 are MNHEY and SVGEGT. Trimming at V came to 5 bases and at J to 5 bases, leaving 9 bases not matched to a gene. This CDR3 contains 15 residues. DNA for the CDR3: TGTGCCAGCAGTGTACGGACAGGGGATTTGGAGACCCAGTACTTC. Its protein is CASSVRTGDLETQYF.

This clonotype was observed a single time. V and J are TRBV11-3 and TRBJ2-2, with TRBD2 as a possible D gene (5 bases). The germline gives CDR1 SGHNT, CDR2 YENEEA. Trimming took off 4 bases at V and 0 bases at J, with 12 bases between the two ends. The CDR3 is 16 amino acids. The CDR3 DNA reads TGTGCCAGCAGCTCCTCGGGAACTGCGAACACCGGGGAGCTGTTTTTT. Its translation: CASSSSGTANTGELFF.

With respect to this clonotype: A much larger clone sits a single nucleotide away, making a read error possible. The CDR3 spells CANRAGMRTEAFF. The CDR3 DNA reads as TGTGCCAACAGAGCAGGGATGAGGACTGAAGCTTTCTTT. The chain employs TRBV6-1 and TRBJ1-1, with D perhaps matching TRBD1 (5 bases). The CDR3 consists of 13 residues. Trimming shortened V by 10 bases and J by 5 bases, and 17 bases separated the two germline ends. Germline V gives CDR1 MNHNS, CDR2 SASEGT.

The chain has TRBV5-6 and TRBJ2-1; D is possibly TRBD2 (5 bases). V was cut by 3 bases and J by 8 bases, with 18 bases left in between. The CDR3 extends over 15 amino acids. CDR1 and CDR2 (germline): SGHDT, YYEEEE. This chain's CDR3 is CASSSLGWEEDEQFF. In DNA, the CDR3 is TGTGCCAGCAGCTCACTAGGGTGGGAAGAAGATGAGCAGTTCTTC.

This clonotype was seen more than once but under ten times. This chain joins TRBV7-9 and TRBJ2-3; D possibly uses TRBD1 or TRBD2 (5 bases each). This CDR3 is 17 amino acids long. V was trimmed by 3 bases and J by 0 bases, leaving 16 bases between them. Germline CDR1 and CDR2: SEHNR and FQNEAQ (reference sequence). The CDR3, as DNA: TGTGCCAGCAGCTTGTTCCCCCGAGGGGAAAGCACAGATACGCAGTATTTT. Residues: CASSLFPRGESTDTQYF.

The sample holds a few counts of this clonotype. The chain has TRBV4-1 and TRBJ2-1; TRBD2 agrees at 11 bases. Germline CDR1 reads MGHRA; CDR2 reads YSYEKL. CDR3 length: 17 residues. V lost 5 bases and J lost 0; bases outside the gene matches: 6. This CDR3 is CASSWTSGPNSYNEQFF. CDR3 DNA: TGCGCCAGCAGCTGGACTAGCGGGCCCAACTCCTACAATGAGCAGTTCTTC.

There are a few counts of this clonotype. The genes are TRBV11-1 and TRBJ2-2; 9 bases are shared with TRBD1. The V segment lost 5 bases and the J segment 2 bases; nucleotides outside the gene matches: 6. CDR1 and CDR2 from the germline V gene are SGHAT and FQDESV (reference sequence). The CDR3 length is 16 residues. The CDR3 DNA is TGTGCCAGCAGCACACAGACAGGGGGTAACACCGGGGAGCTGTTTTTT. It encodes CASSTQTGGNTGELFF.

There are a few counts of this clonotype. The chain couples TRBV12-3 or TRBV12-4 to TRBJ1-2; 7 bases line up with TRBD1. Trimming cost V 5 bases and J 0 bases; bases outside gene matches: 6. This CDR3 region has 15 residues. Written as DNA, the CDR3 is TGTGCCAGCAGTCGACAGGGAGGCACTAACTATGGCTACACCTTC. It codes for CASSRQGGTNYGYTF.

Only a few counts were recorded for this clonotype. This chain uses TRBV29-1 with TRBJ2-3; 8 bases are a match to TRBD1. The ends lost 4 bases at V and 5 bases at J; junction bases unmatched: 11. Germline CDR1 and CDR2: SQVTM and ANQGSEA. The CDR3 spans 15 residues. The CDR3 loop reads CSVAGIRGRGDTQYF. CDR3 nucleotide sequence: TGCAGCGTTGCCGGAATCAGGGGGCGCGGAGATACGCAGTATTTT.

This clonotype was picked up a small number of times. The chain carries TRBV6-6 and TRBJ1-3; the D gene is possibly TRBD1 (5 bases). Germline V CDR1 and CDR2: MNHNY, SVGAGI (reference sequence). The CDR3 runs 17 residues. Trimming stripped 0 bases from V and 4 bases from J, with 16 bases between. CDR3 protein: CASSYSGAYGTGNTIYF. The CDR3, as DNA: TGTGCCAGCAGTTACTCCGGGGCATACGGTACCGGAAACACCATATATTTT.

The CDR3, as DNA: TGTGCCAGCAGCTTAGCCCAAACAAGTTACGAGCAGTACTTC. Translation: CASSLAQTSYEQYF. The V and J genes are TRBV7-6 and TRBJ2-7; D is undetermined. Germline CDR1 reads SGHVS; CDR2 reads FNYEAQ. The germline V and J ends were trimmed by 0 bases and 4 bases, with 10 bases remaining between them. The CDR3 totals 14 residues.